This T cell receptor beta chain is drawn from a study of OX40 agonist ivuxolimab in advanced cancers. Study-wide points: Average numbers of expanded clones were greater in CD8+ T cells than in CD4+.

Profiled with immunoSEQ multiplex PCR; TCRdb holds only in-frame clones, not every one. In the table there are around 100,000 clones, about 91% of which are singletons. A remark on this clone: Its antigen is undetermined.

This CDR3 is 14 amino acids long. CDR1 and CDR2 (germline): MGHRA, YSYEKL. The V end lost 4 bases, the J end lost 8 bases, and 15 bases lay between the germline ends. This chain connects TRBV4-1 to TRBJ2-1; D is perhaps TRBD2 (6 bases). Here the sequenced sample was CD4+ or CD8+ T cells sorted from blood, taken in a trial of the OX40 agonist ivuxolimab. The source of this sequence is an adult with an advanced solid tumor such as melanoma, head and neck, liver or kidney cancer. The CDR3 spells CASSPSGARDEQFF. The CDR3 nucleotides are TGCGCCAGCAGCCCCTCGGGAGCTAGGGATGAGCAGTTCTTC.